Below, 6 T cell receptor beta chains from the same sample are listed, as sequenced in a study of cytomegalovirus exposure and HLA in healthy donors. The PCR made use of 60 Vbeta and 13 Jbeta primers. Generated by immunoSEQ multiplex PCR, the TCRdb table keeps only in-frame clones and is missing some. This table holds some 200,000 clones, approximately 88% found once. Material for sequencing was PBMCs. The receptors were gathered from a woman aged 45-59 years in good health and CMV-seropositive.

This chain uses TRBV18 with TRBJ2-2; 8 nucleotides line up with TRBD1. Per germline, CDR1 KGHSH and CDR2 LQKENI. The trim removed 3 bases at V and 2 bases at J, leaving 5 bases unmatched. This CDR3 is 16 amino acids long. The CDR3 here is CASSPPGGANTGELFF. The CDR3 nucleotides read TGTGCCAGCTCACCCCCAGGGGGCGCAAACACCGGGGAGCTGTTTTTT.

The chain carries TRBV9 and TRBJ1-6, with D possibly TRBD1 on 5 matching bases. In germline, CDR1 is SGDLS, CDR2 YYNGEE. This CDR3 is 12 amino acids long. V lost 4 bases and J 7 bases, leaving 6 bases between the germline ends. The CDR3 here is CASSPGNSPLHF. For the CDR3, the DNA is TGTGCCAGCAGCCCAGGGAATTCACCCCTCCACTTT.

The J gene is TRBJ1-1, the V gene TRBV19, with no clear D. Trimming left V 0 bases short and J 4 bases short, with 12 bases between. Germline CDR1 and CDR2: LNHDA and SQIVND (reference sequence). This CDR3 has 15 residues. The CDR3, as DNA: TGTGCCAGTAGTATAGATAATTGGGCCGGCACTGAAGCTTTCTTT. This gives the protein CASSIDNWAGTEAFF.

The chain is built from TRBV11-2 and TRBJ2-3, with TRBD2 matching 7 bases. The CDR3 extends over 16 amino acids. The ends lost 5 bases at V and 3 bases at J; junction bases unmatched: 11. CDR1 and CDR2 from the germline V gene are SGHAT and FQNNGV. CDR3 protein: CASSPREGIGTDTQYF. The CDR3 DNA reads TGTGCCAGCAGCCCTAGGGAGGGAATCGGGACAGATACGCAGTATTTT.

The CDR3: CASSPGTGRSYEQYF. DNA of the CDR3: TGTGCCAGCAGCCCCGGGACAGGACGCTCCTACGAGCAGTACTTC. The chain links TRBV7-2 to TRBJ2-7, with 8 bases lining up with TRBD1. Germline assignment: CDR1 SGHTA and CDR2 FQGNSA. CDR3 length: 15 residues. Unmatched junction bases numbered 6, after V lost 5 bases and J lost 0 bases.

The J gene is TRBJ2-7, the V gene TRBV7-9; TRBD1 agrees at 9 bases. The CDR3 runs to 15 residues. The V and J ends lost 5 bases and 4 bases, in that order; junction bases with no gene match: 9. The germline V gene encodes CDR1 SEHNR and CDR2 FQNEAQ (reference sequence). The CDR3 sequence is CASSREGQGVYEQYF. The DNA of the CDR3 is TGTGCCAGCAGCCGCGAGGGACAGGGTGTATACGAGCAGTACTTC.